Here is one T cell receptor (beta chain) with its context. This clonotype was recorded a few times. Its antigen target is currently unknown. The record has no base qualities; no much larger clone is one base away. The instrument was an Illumina HiSeq 2500. TCR beta libraries were prepared by quantitative 5'-RACE with molecular barcodes. The paper's data handling went like this. A new computational method, built on a probabilistic model of VDJ rearrangement, was used to identify disease-linked TCR variants. TCRdb passed the public sequencing reads through fastp at Q25 and MiXCR, retaining productive beta sequences. Each entry merges the rows of one CDR3 protein and shows their most common DNA and genes. These V and J calls derive from TCRdb rather than the authors' analysis. The sample yields about 840,000 distinct CDR3 sequences; 12% were counted once. Around 0.51% of the sample rests with the top ten.

This entry is derived from a study of CD8 T cells in ankylosing spondylitis (dated by TCRdb to 2015 to 2018). Background on the whole study: The study set out to find disease-linked TCR variants by profiling T cell receptor beta repertoires in ankylosing spondylitis patients and healthy donors. Peripheral blood was sampled, and synovial fluid was additionally collected from ankylosing spondylitis patients. In total, the full study cohort was made up of roughly 110 healthy donors and 25 or so ankylosing spondylitis patients. Findings and caveats that apply to the study as a whole: Some motif variants were previously reported in synovial fluid and blood of reactive arthritis patients, suggesting common disease-initiation mechanisms. The disease-linked clones had a CD8+ phenotype and were found at relatively low frequencies in peripheral blood. The disease-linked clones were reported to be significantly enriched in matched synovial fluid samples from ankylosing spondylitis patients. Blood from ankylosing spondylitis patients appeared to be characterized by a TCR beta motif composed of about eight highly homologous amino acid variants.

The CDR3 covers 13 residues, taking in both the cysteine and the phenylalanine. CDR3 DNA is the only sequence kept; it has 39 bases, read in frame from the first base. Trimming takes 6 bases from V and 1 base from J, and the germline ends sit 9 bases apart. The germline V gene specifies MNHNS as CDR1 and SASEGT as CDR2. This sequence uses TRBV6-1 and TRBJ1-1; there is no confident call for the D gene. This clonotype originated in a male donor with ankylosing spondylitis. The material sequenced was blood, either unsorted or a sorted T cell fraction (not recorded which). The CDR3 has the sequence CASRVEGNTEAFF. The DNA is as follows: TGTGCCAGCAGGGTGGAGGGGAACACTGAAGCTTTCTTT.